One and the same sample provided the 8 T cell receptor beta chains below, sequenced in a study of blood T cell repertoires in COVID-19. The method was immunoSEQ multiplex PCR; TCRdb's version includes in-frame clones alone and lacks a portion of them. This table has 200,000 to 300,000 clones, about nine tenths appearing once. The sequencing input was peripheral blood. Every receptor here comes from a man in his 60s with acute or convalescent COVID-19.

The chain has TRBV5-1 and TRBJ2-7; 16 bases are shared with TRBD2. The CDR3 length is 17 residues. Germline V gene lookup returns CDR1 SGHRS and CDR2 YFSETQ. The ends lost 4 bases at V and 3 bases at J; junction bases unmatched: 7. The CDR3 nucleotides are TGCGCCAGCAGCCTGGGACTAGCGGGAGGGCCTGGCTACGAGCAGTACTTC. Translated: CASSLGLAGGPGYEQYF.

The chain recombines TRBV7-2 with TRBJ2-7; 9 nucleotides agree with TRBD1. Germline CDR1 SGHTA, CDR2 FQGNSA. V lost 1 base to trimming and J lost 12 bases; unmatched junction nucleotides: 7. The CDR3 loop spans 13 amino acids. CDR3 protein: CASSLGTGVSGYF. CDR3 coding DNA: TGTGCCAGCAGCTTAGGGACAGGGGTCAGTGGGTACTTC.

This clone has more than one count but fewer than ten. The chain combines TRBV19 with TRBJ1-2; 9 positions agree with TRBD1. Germline V gives CDR1 LNHDA, CDR2 SQIVND (reference sequence). The V and J ends lost 5 bases and 2 bases, in that order; junction bases with no gene match: 6. The CDR3 spans 15 residues. CDR3 nucleotides: TGTGCCAGTAGTCCCAATGGACAGGGGAACTATGGCTACACCTTC. Its translation is CASSPNGQGNYGYTF.

V usage is TRBV7-9 and J usage is TRBJ2-1, with 9 bases fitting TRBD2. Germline values: CDR1 SEHNR, CDR2 FQNEAQ (reference sequence). Trimming cost V 5 bases and J 4 bases; bases outside gene matches: 12. This CDR3 has 17 amino acids. The CDR3 region has the DNA TGTGCCAGCAGCAGACCGACTAGCGGCCTTGGTTACAATGAGCAGTTCTTC. Its protein product is CASSRPTSGLGYNEQFF. The full variable domain, rest sourced from reference TRBV7-9 and TRBJ2-1, is DTGVSQNPRHKITKRGQNVTFRCDPISEHNRLYWYRQTLGQGPEFLTYFQNEAQLEKSRLLSDRFSAERPKGSFSTLEIQRTEQGDSAMYLCASSRPTSGLGYNEQFFGPGTRLTVL.

Worth noting for this clone: The junction shows a germline mismatch at one end, possibly a read error. The rearrangement joins TRBV7-7 to TRBJ1-4, with 9 bases fitting TRBD1. The CDR3 runs 14 residues. Germline loops: CDR1 SSHAT, CDR2 FNYEAQ (reference sequence). CDR3 bases: TGTGCTAGCAGCCAGGGACAGGGAAATGAAAAACTGTTTTTT. It yields the protein CASSQGQGNEKLFF.

The chain combines TRBV10-3 with TRBJ1-1; 8 positions agree with TRBD1. V trimming: 1 base; J trimming: 1 base; junction bases outside the gene matches: 5. This CDR3 has 16 amino acids. Germline CDR1 and CDR2: ENHRY and SYGVKD. The CDR3 loop is CAISEFGTGENTEAFF. The DNA for the CDR3 is TGTGCCATCAGTGAGTTCGGGACAGGTGAGAACACTGAAGCTTTCTTT.

The J gene is TRBJ2-3, the V gene TRBV19; TRBD2 agrees at 11 bases. V lost 9 bases, J lost 5 bases, and 7 bases stayed unmatched. The length of the CDR3 is 14 residues. The V gene's germline CDR1 is LNHDA and CDR2 SQIVND (reference sequence). This CDR3 is CASFSGRAGDTQYF. DNA for the CDR3: TGTGCCAGCTTTAGCGGGAGGGCAGGAGATACGCAGTATTTT.

The V and J genes are TRBV3-1 (or the pseudogene TRBV3-2) and TRBJ1-2, with a weak D call TRBD1 (5 bases). This CDR3 spans 15 amino acids. With 3 bases removed from V and 6 bases from J, the gap between germline ends came to 17 bases. Germline V gives CDR1 LGHDT, CDR2 YNNKEL (reference sequence). In DNA, the CDR3 is TGTGCCAGCAGCCAGGGGGGGGGTATGCCGAATGGCTACACCTTC. Translating gives CASSQGGGMPNGYTF.